A single sample is the source of the 21 T cell receptor beta chains below, sequenced in a study of blood T cell repertoires in COVID-19. Data came from immunoSEQ multiplex PCR; TCRdb stores just in-frame clones and leaves some out. The table lists fewer than 90,000 clones, approximately 90% of them singletons. Sample: peripheral blood. These receptors came from a woman older than 75 with active COVID-19.

This chain uses TRBV7-2 with TRBJ2-2; 7 bases align to TRBD1. V shed 11 bases, J shed 2 bases, and the junction held 2 bases outside the gene matches. There are 12 residues in the CDR3. From germline, CDR1 is SGHTA and CDR2 FQGNSA. CDR3 DNA: TGTGCCGGGACAGAAAACACCGGGGAGCTGTTTTTT. As protein: CAGTENTGELFF. Full variable domain (outside the CDR3, taken from reference TRBV7-2 and TRBJ2-2): GAGVSQSPSNKVTEKGKDVELRCDPISGHTALYWYRQSLGQGLEFLIYFQGNSAPDKSGLPSDRFSAERTGGSVSTLTIQRTQQEDSAVYLCAGTENTGELFFGEGSRLTVL.

The V call is TRBV30, the J call TRBJ2-1; 8 positions agree with TRBD1. V lost 2 bases, J lost 5 bases, and 17 bases stayed unmatched. The CDR3 extends over 18 amino acids. Germline CDR1 is GTSNPN and CDR2 is SVGIG (reference sequence). The CDR3 nucleotides read TGTGCCTGGAGTCTAAGACAGGGGATTGTGCGATTCGACAATGAGCAGTTCTTC. Protein: CAWSLRQGIVRFDNEQFF.

The CDR3 loop is CASRGLAGSYEQYF. In DNA form, the CDR3 reads TGTGCCAGCAGGGGACTAGCGGGCTCCTACGAGCAGTACTTC. The chain links TRBV28 to TRBJ2-7; TRBD2 agrees at 12 bases. Germline values: CDR1 MDHEN, CDR2 SYDVKM. The CDR3 extends over 14 amino acids. The V gene end was trimmed by 6 bases and the J gene end by 0 bases; junction bases not matched to a gene: 0. Using reference TRBV28 and TRBJ2-7 for the parts outside the CDR3, the full variable domain is DVKVTQSSRYLVKRTGEKVFLECVQDMDHENMFWYRQDPGLGLRLIYFSYDVKMKEKGDIPEGYSVSREKKERFSLILESASTNQTSMYLCASRGLAGSYEQYFGPGTRLTVT.

The chain has TRBV19 and TRBJ2-3, with D perhaps matching TRBD1 (6 bases). Germline V lookup: CDR1 LNHDA, CDR2 SQIVND (reference sequence). Trimming stripped 6 bases from V and 0 bases from J, with 13 bases between. This CDR3 is 15 amino acids long. CDR3 DNA sequence: TGTGCCAGTAGAGAAAGACAGGCGAGCACAGATACGCAGTATTTT. This gives the protein CASRERQASTDTQYF.

The chain has TRBV28 and TRBJ2-7; TRBD1 might be the D (6 bases). Trimming took off 1 base at V and 3 bases at J, with 10 bases between the two ends. Per the germline V gene, CDR1 is MDHEN and CDR2 is SYDVKM. CDR3 size: 14 residues. The CDR3 coding sequence is TGTGCCAGCAGTTTATTCGGGACAAACTACGAGCAGTACTTC. Protein product: CASSLFGTNYEQYF.

V gene TRBV5-1 combines with J gene TRBJ1-1, with 10 bases lining up with TRBD1. The V and J ends lost 4 bases and 8 bases, in that order; junction bases with no gene match: 5. The CDR3 covers 13 residues. CDR1 and CDR2 (germline): SGHRS, YFSETQ. As DNA, the CDR3 is TGCGCCAGCAGCACGACAGGGGGCACGGAAGCTTTCTTT. It specifies CASSTTGGTEAFF.

The V call is TRBV14, the J call TRBJ2-1; 8 bases line up with TRBD2. This CDR3 is 18 amino acids long. The V and J ends lost 4 bases and 6 bases, in that order; junction bases with no gene match: 17. Germline V gives CDR1 SGHDN, CDR2 FVKESK. The CDR3 reads CASSPQVSAGGLLNEQFF. The CDR3 DNA reads TGTGCCAGCAGCCCCCAGGTTTCTGCGGGAGGACTACTCAATGAGCAGTTCTTC.

V is TRBV12-5 and J is TRBJ2-7; a weak D match, TRBD1 (6 bases). V lost 7 bases, J lost 5 bases, and 15 bases lay in between. The CDR3 runs to 13 residues. The germline CDR1 and CDR2 sequences are LGHNT and FRNRAP. The CDR3 region is CASALTGPHEQYF. The CDR3, as DNA: TGTGCTAGTGCCTTGACAGGCCCCCACGAGCAGTACTTC.

The chain joins TRBV6-6 to TRBJ2-7; TRBD1 agrees at 9 bases. This CDR3 contains 15 residues. Trimming at V came to 6 bases and at J to 5 bases, leaving 11 bases not matched to a gene. CDR1 is MNHNY and CDR2 is SVGAGI in the germline V gene (reference sequence). CDR3: CASSPDRGSRNEQYF. Here the CDR3 DNA reads TGTGCCAGCAGCCCGGACAGGGGATCTAGGAACGAGCAGTACTTC.

J is TRBJ2-3 and V is TRBV9; 12 positions match TRBD2. Germline V gives CDR1 SGDLS, CDR2 YYNGEE. The junction had 5 bases not matched to a gene; V was cut back by 5 bases and J by 4 bases. This CDR3 comprises 15 residues. The CDR3 spells CASSPLAGGADTQYF. The CDR3 nucleotides read TGTGCCAGCAGTCCACTAGCGGGGGGCGCAGATACGCAGTATTTT.

The chain links TRBV5-1 to TRBJ1-5; 10 nucleotides agree with TRBD1. Germline V gene data show CDR1 as SGHRS and CDR2 as YFSETQ. CDR3 length: 17 amino acids. Trimming cost V 5 bases and J 0 bases; bases outside gene matches: 8. The CDR3 here is CASRPGTGDYSNQPQHF. The CDR3 region has the DNA TGCGCCAGCAGACCCGGGACAGGGGATTATAGCAATCAGCCCCAGCATTTT.

This clone has a handful of counts. The J gene is TRBJ2-1, the V gene TRBV7-9, with D possibly matching TRBD1 (6 bases). Deletions cut 5 bases from V and 0 bases from J, with 14 bases between. The CDR3 spans 16 residues. Per germline, CDR1 SEHNR and CDR2 FQNEAQ (reference sequence). The CDR3 bases are TGTGCCAGCAGCCAACAACAGGGTAGCTCCTACAATGAGCAGTTCTTC. Translating gives CASSQQQGSSYNEQFF.

This chain connects TRBV12-3 or TRBV12-4 to TRBJ1-5; D gene uncertain. This CDR3 is built from 13 residues. The V and J ends lost 3 bases and 3 bases respectively, with 6 bases between them. The CDR3 protein is CASSLVANQPQHF. CDR3 sequence (DNA): TGTGCCAGCAGTTTGGTGGCCAATCAGCCCCAGCATTTT.

This CDR3 reads CATIAGGRNEQFF. The CDR3 DNA is TGTGCCACCATAGCGGGAGGGCGGAATGAGCAGTTCTTC. V and J are TRBV19 and TRBJ2-1; 11 positions match TRBD2. Trimming at V came to 10 bases and at J to 7 bases, leaving 6 bases not matched to a gene. CDR1 and CDR2 from the germline V gene are LNHDA and SQIVND (reference sequence). The CDR3 consists of 13 residues.

The chain links TRBV6-5 to TRBJ1-1; no reliable D call. The CDR3 totals 14 residues. Trimming shortened V by 2 bases and J by 1 base, and 8 bases separated the two germline ends. Germline V lookup: CDR1 MNHEY, CDR2 SVGAGI. The CDR3 nucleotides are TGTGCCAGCAGTTACGCGGGCCCGAACACTGAAGCTTTCTTT. Residues: CASSYAGPNTEAFF.

In this sample, this clone turned up once. This chain uses TRBV2 with TRBJ1-6; D uncertain. Per germline, CDR1 SNHLY and CDR2 FYNNEI. This CDR3 spans 13 amino acids. The germline V and J ends were trimmed by 9 bases and 5 bases, with 11 bases remaining between them. CDR3 bases: TGTGCCAGTGGTAGCAGACATAATTCACCCCTCCACTTT. It encodes CASGSRHNSPLHF.

The V gene is TRBV9, the J gene TRBJ2-7; D is perhaps TRBD2 (5 bases). CDR3 length: 14 amino acids. Germline V gene sequence: CDR1 SGDLS, CDR2 YYNGEE. Trimming shortened V by 3 bases and J by 3 bases, and 13 bases separated the two germline ends. CDR3 DNA: TGTGCCAGCAGCGCAGGACTTGGAGACTACGAGCAGTACTTC. Protein sequence: CASSAGLGDYEQYF.

The chain has TRBV18 and TRBJ2-5, with D unclear. V was pared by 3 bases and J by 4 bases, with 6 bases between. CDR3 length equals 12 residues. Germline-derived CDR1 and CDR2 are KGHSH and LQKENI. In DNA, the CDR3 is TGTGCCAGCTCACCGACATCAGAGACCCAGTACTTC. This codes for CASSPTSETQYF.

V usage is TRBV4-1 and J usage is TRBJ2-1, with D unresolved. From germline, CDR1 is MGHRA and CDR2 YSYEKL. The ends were cut back, 4 bases at V and 8 bases at J, with 9 bases in the middle. This CDR3 contains 12 residues. CDR3: CASSPPTYEQFF. The CDR3 coding sequence is TGCGCCAGCAGCCCCCCGACTTATGAGCAGTTCTTC.

V usage is TRBV11-3 and J usage is TRBJ2-7, with 7 bases that match TRBD2. CDR3 length: 15 residues. V was clipped by 2 bases and J by 3 bases; unmatched bases: 7. Germline CDR1 SGHNT, CDR2 YENEEA. The CDR3 here is CASSLLMGLNYEQYF. The DNA for the CDR3 is TGTGCCAGCAGCTTACTTATGGGACTAAACTACGAGCAGTACTTC. Together with reference TRBV11-3 and TRBJ2-7, the CDR3 gives the full variable domain: EAGVVQSPRYKIIEKKQPVAFWCNPISGHNTLYWYLQNLGQGPELLIRYENEEAVDDSQLPKDRFSAERLKGVDSTLKIQPAELGDSAVYLCASSLLMGLNYEQYFGPGTRLTVT.

J is TRBJ1-2 and V is TRBV29-1; 8 nucleotides line up with TRBD1. Per the germline V gene, CDR1 is SQVTM and CDR2 is ANQGSEA. V trimming: 6 bases; J trimming: 6 bases; junction bases outside the gene matches: 9. The length of the CDR3 is 13 residues. CDR3 amino acids: CSVADRGFDGYTF. In DNA, the CDR3 is TGCAGCGTAGCTGACAGGGGCTTTGATGGCTACACCTTC. The entire variable domain, with the rest obtained from reference TRBV29-1 and TRBJ1-2, is as follows: SAVISQKPSRDICQRGTSLTIQCQVDSQVTMMFWYRQQPGQSLTLIATANQGSEATYESGFVIDKFPISRPNLTFSTLTVSNMSPEDSSIYLCSVADRGFDGYTFGSGTRLTVV.